A selection of T cell receptor beta chains follows, all from one sample in a study of Ad26.COV2.S vaccination and SARS-CoV-2 variants. Sequencing was performed with immunoSEQ multiplex PCR; in TCRdb, only in-frame clones are kept and a portion is missing. This table holds hundreds of thousands of clones, around 87% found once. The sequenced sample was peripheral blood, obtained in a trial of Ad26.COV2.S vaccine versus placebo. The source of these receptors is a person between 18 and 65 years old who received the Ad26.COV2.S COVID-19 vaccine or a placebo. Each CDR3 is given with its conserved first and last residue. D genes are given only for firm matches. The size entry is marked missing in some rows and otherwise reads once, few, many or a size class.

>TRBV7-9|TRBD1|TRBJ1-2|15|-
TGTGCCAGCAGGGGACAGGGGCCCGTTTTCTATGGCTACACCTTC
CASRGQGPVFYGYTF
>TRBV5-6|TRBD1|TRBJ1-2|14|-
TGTGCCAGCAGCGCGACAGGGAGGGACTATGGCTACACCTTC
CASSATGRDYGYTF
>TRBV6-1|-|TRBJ2-7|13|-
TGTGCCAGCAGTCCCTGGTTAGGCGACGAGCAGTACTTC
CASSPWLGDEQYF
>TRBV6-1|-|TRBJ2-7|15|once
TGTGCCAGCAGTGAAGCCCTGGGGGGCGGATACGAGCAGTACTTC
CASSEALGGGYEQYF
>TRBV9|-|TRBJ2-7|15|-
TGTGCCAGCAGCCCCGGGACTGGAAGCTCCTACGAGCAGTACTTC
CASSPGTGSSYEQYF
>TRBV5-1|-|TRBJ2-1|17|-
TGCGCCAGCAGAGGTCCTGCTGAGGGGCCCTCCTACAATGAGCAGTTCTTC
CASRGPAEGPSYNEQFF
>TRBV7-7|TRBD1|TRBJ2-5|15|-
TGTGCTAGCAGCCCCGTGGACAGGTGGGAAGAGACCCAGTACTTC
CASSPVDRWEETQYF
>TRBV30|-|TRBJ2-2|11|-
TGTGCCTGGACCATGACCGGGGAGCTGTTTTTT
CAWTMTGELFF
>TRBV6-2/TRBV6-3|-|TRBJ2-7|12|-
TGTGCCAGCAGTTACGTTGGAAACGAGCAGTACTTC
CASSYVGNEQYF
>TRBV7-9|TRBD1|TRBJ2-7|13|-
TGTGCCAGCAGTGGACAGGGCTACTACGAGCAGTACTTC
CASSGQGYYEQYF
>TRBV4-1|-|TRBJ2-3|14|-
TGCGCCAGCAGCTCGTCCGGGGGCTGGGATACGCAGTATTTT
CASSSSGGWDTQYF
>TRBV7-9|TRBD1|TRBJ1-1|13|-
TGTGCCAGCAGCTCACAGGGGGCAGTACGAGCTTTCTTT
CASSSQGAVRAFF
>TRBV2|-|TRBJ2-2|13|-
TGTGCCAGCAGTTTAAGGCCCACCGGGGAGCTGTTTTTT
CASSLRPTGELFF
>TRBV5-8|TRBD1|TRBJ1-5|16|-
TGTGCCAGCAGCTTGGGGACAGGGGATAGCAATCAGCCCCAGCATTTT
CASSLGTGDSNQPQHF
>TRBV11-2|TRBD2|TRBJ2-1|16|-
TGTGCCAGCAGCACCCAACTAGCGGGGTTTTTCAATGAGCAGTTCTTC
CASSTQLAGFFNEQFF
>TRBV6-5|TRBD1|TRBJ1-5|15|-
TGTGCCAGCAGCCAGGGACAGGGGAGGGGTCAGCCCCAGCATTTT
CASSQGQGRGQPQHF
>TRBV9|TRBD2|TRBJ2-3|16|-
TGTGCCAGCAGCCCCGGACTAGCGGGGGGGATAGATACGCAGTATTTT
CASSPGLAGGIDTQYF
>TRBV6-2/TRBV6-3|TRBD1|TRBJ1-5|16|once
TGTGCCAGCAGTATGAAACCACAGGGGGCTGCTCAGCCCCAGCATTTT
CASSMKPQGAAQPQHF
>TRBV5-4|TRBD1|TRBJ2-5|14|-
TGTGCCAGCAGCGTACAGACAGGGTCGGAGACCCAGTACTTC
CASSVQTGSETQYF
>TRBV4-1|-|TRBJ2-7|15|-
TGCGCCAGCAGCCAGAATAGCGGATCTTCCTACGAGCAGTACTTC
CASSQNSGSSYEQYF
>TRBV7-2|-|TRBJ1-3|15|once
TGTGCCAGCAGCTTATCCCCGTTCTCTGGAAACACCATATATTTT
CASSLSPFSGNTIYF
>TRBV5-6|TRBD1|TRBJ2-7|15|-
TGTGCCAGCAGCGGCCGGGACAGCGCCTTCTACGAGCAGTACTTC
CASSGRDSAFYEQYF
>TRBV12-3/TRBV12-4|-|TRBJ1-2|13|-
TGTGCCAGCAGCTGGGGGGGATCTGAAGGCTACACCTTC
CASSWGGSEGYTF
>TRBV11-3|-|TRBJ2-1|16|once
TGTGCCAGCAGCCGTAAGTCCTGGGGAGTAGTGAGTGAGCAGTTCTTC
CASSRKSWGVVSEQFF
>TRBV7-6|-|TRBJ2-6|15|-
TGTGCCAGCAGCTTACCAGGGACTGGGGCCAACGTCCTGACTTTC
CASSLPGTGANVLTF
>TRBV6-2/TRBV6-3|-|TRBJ1-5|15|-
TGTGCCAGCAGTTACGCACCGCGGGGGAATCAGCCCCAGCATTTT
CASSYAPRGNQPQHF
>TRBV30|-|TRBJ1-1|15|-
TGTGCCTGGAGTGTACTGGGACACCCGAACACTGAAGCTTTCTTT
CAWSVLGHPNTEAFF
>TRBV5-1|-|TRBJ2-1|14|-
TGCGCCAGCACCCAGGGCTCCAGTCTCAATGAGCAGTTCTTC
CASTQGSSLNEQFF
>TRBV14|TRBD1|TRBJ1-2|15|-
TGTGCCAGCAGCCAAGATTGGGACAGCCCGATTCCCTACACCTTC
CASSQDWDSPIPYTF
>TRBV6-5|TRBD1|TRBJ1-1|14|-
TGTGCCAGCACCCAAAGGACAGGGTGGACTGAAGCTTTCTTT
CASTQRTGWTEAFF
>TRBV24-1|-|TRBJ1-3|17|-
TGTGCCACCAGTGATTTTCAACAGGCATCCTCTGGAAACACCATATATTTT
CATSDFQQASSGNTIYF
>TRBV10-3|-|TRBJ1-6|13|-
TGTGCCATCAGTGATGTCGGTAATTCACCCCTCCACTTT
CAISDVGNSPLHF
>TRBV27|-|TRBJ1-1|14|-
TGTGCCAGCAGTTTCAGGCAGGGGCACACTGAAGCTTTCTTT
CASSFRQGHTEAFF
>TRBV10-3|-|TRBJ1-6|16|-
TGTGCCATCAGTCCGATAGGAGGGGACGTGGGGTCACCCCTCCACTTT
CAISPIGGDVGSPLHF
>TRBV7-9|TRBD1|TRBJ1-1|14|-
TGTGCCAGCAGCTTCAAGGACAGGGCCCATGAAGCTTTCTTT
CASSFKDRAHEAFF
>TRBV4-3|-|TRBJ1-6|16|-
TGCGCCAGCAGCCAAGCAGTCAGGGTAAACAATTCACCCCTCCACTTT
CASSQAVRVNNSPLHF
>TRBV14|-|TRBJ2-5|14|-
TGTGCCAGCAGCCACAGGGACCAACAAGAGACCCAGTACTTC
CASSHRDQQETQYF
>TRBV27|TRBD1|TRBJ2-5|21|-
TGTGCCAGCAGTTTATCCCCTTATCGGTCCCAACCGGGACAGGGATCAGAGACCCAGTACTTC
CASSLSPYRSQPGQGSETQYF
>TRBV30|TRBD1|TRBJ1-2|13|-
TGTGCCTGGAGTGTACGGACAGGGGCTGGCTACACCTTC
CAWSVRTGAGYTF
>TRBV7-3|TRBD1|TRBJ1-6|14|-
TGTGCCAGCAGCAGGGGACAGCGCGGGTCACCCCTCCACTTT
CASSRGQRGSPLHF
>TRBV9|-|TRBJ2-3|18|-
TGTGCCAGCAGCCCTCCAAAGGAGGGGCAGTCTAGCACAGATACGCAGTATTTT
CASSPPKEGQSSTDTQYF
>TRBV9|TRBD2|TRBJ2-7|14|-
TGTGCCAGCAGCTCAGGTGGGGCGGGGGGCGAGCAGTACTTC
CASSSGGAGGEQYF
>TRBV2|-|TRBJ1-2|11|-
TGTGCCAGACCCCGGGGCGATGGCTACACCTTC
CARPRGDGYTF
>TRBV4-3|-|TRBJ1-5|17|-
TGCGCCAGCAGCCAGAGGGCGATCAGGGGATCCCCTCAGCCCCAGCATTTT
CASSQRAIRGSPQPQHF
>TRBV19|TRBD2|TRBJ2-3|12|once
TGTGCCAGTAGGGTGGATAGCGGGGAGCAGTATTTT
CASRVDSGEQYF
>TRBV3-1/TRBV3-2|TRBD2|TRBJ2-2|18|-
TGTGCCAGCAGCCAAGATGAGTTGGGACTAGGACCCCTCGGGGAGCTGTTTTTT
CASSQDELGLGPLGELFF
>TRBV7-3|-|TRBJ2-1|15|-
TGTGCCAGCAGCTTAGGGGCGGGGTTAGACAATGAGCAGTTCTTC
CASSLGAGLDNEQFF
>TRBV5-6|TRBD1|TRBJ1-2|14|-
TGTGCCAGCAGCCTAGGACAGGCGGCTTATGGCTACACCTTC
CASSLGQAAYGYTF
>TRBV7-6|TRBD1|TRBJ1-1|16|-
TGTGCCAGCAGCTTCGTTGCTACAGGGGGGAACACTGAAGCTTTCTTT
CASSFVATGGNTEAFF
>TRBV14|-|TRBJ1-2|12|-
TGTGCCAGCAGCCACCAAAGGATGGGCTACACCTTC
CASSHQRMGYTF
>TRBV18|-|TRBJ1-1|15|-
TGTGCCAGCTCACCACCAACAGGGAAGAACACTGAAGCTTTCTTT
CASSPPTGKNTEAFF
>TRBV4-1|-|TRBJ1-1|14|-
TGCGCCAGCAGCCCGATGGGGGAGTACACTGAAGCTTTCTTT
CASSPMGEYTEAFF